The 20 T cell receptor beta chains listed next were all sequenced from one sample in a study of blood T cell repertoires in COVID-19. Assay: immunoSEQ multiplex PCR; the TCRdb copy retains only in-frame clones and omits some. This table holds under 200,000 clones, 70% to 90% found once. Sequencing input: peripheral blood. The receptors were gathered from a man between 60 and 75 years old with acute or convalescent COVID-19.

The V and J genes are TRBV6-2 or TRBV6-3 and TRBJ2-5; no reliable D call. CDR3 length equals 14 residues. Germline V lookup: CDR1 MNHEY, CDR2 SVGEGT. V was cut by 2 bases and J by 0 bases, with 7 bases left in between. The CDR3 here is CASSYDGYQETQYF. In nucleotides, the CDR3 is TGTGCCAGCAGTTACGACGGGTACCAAGAGACCCAGTACTTC.

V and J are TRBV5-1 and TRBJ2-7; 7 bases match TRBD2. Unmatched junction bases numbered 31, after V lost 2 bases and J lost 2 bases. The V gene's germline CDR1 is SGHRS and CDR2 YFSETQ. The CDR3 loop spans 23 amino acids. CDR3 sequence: CASSFRSVNFQGGSQVSPYEQYF. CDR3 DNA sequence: TGCGCCAGCAGCTTTAGGTCGGTTAATTTTCAGGGCGGGAGCCAGGTGAGTCCCTACGAGCAGTACTTC.

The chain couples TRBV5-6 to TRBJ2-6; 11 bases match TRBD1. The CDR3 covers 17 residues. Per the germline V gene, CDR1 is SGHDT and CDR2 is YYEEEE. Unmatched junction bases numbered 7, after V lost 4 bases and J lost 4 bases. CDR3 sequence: CASSRGQGALGANVLTF. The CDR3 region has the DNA TGTGCCAGCAGCCGTGGACAGGGGGCGCTCGGGGCCAACGTCCTGACTTTC.

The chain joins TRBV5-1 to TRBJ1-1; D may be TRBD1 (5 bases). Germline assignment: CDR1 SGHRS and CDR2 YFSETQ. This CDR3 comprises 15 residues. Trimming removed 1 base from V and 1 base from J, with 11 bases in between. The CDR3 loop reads CASSLTPTGNTEAFF. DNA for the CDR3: TGCGCCAGCAGCTTGACCCCCACAGGGAACACTGAAGCTTTCTTT.

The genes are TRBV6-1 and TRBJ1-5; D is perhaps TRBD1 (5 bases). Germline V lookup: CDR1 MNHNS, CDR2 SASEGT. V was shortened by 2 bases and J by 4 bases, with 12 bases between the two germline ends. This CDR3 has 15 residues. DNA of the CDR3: TGTGCCAGCAGTGAATCCAGGGTAAGGAATCAGCCCCAGCATTTT. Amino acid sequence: CASSESRVRNQPQHF.

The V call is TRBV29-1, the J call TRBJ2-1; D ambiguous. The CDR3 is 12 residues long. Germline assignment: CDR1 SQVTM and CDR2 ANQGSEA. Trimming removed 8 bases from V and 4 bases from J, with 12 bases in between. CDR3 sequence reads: CSSTSGYNEQFF. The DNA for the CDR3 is TGCAGCTCAACATCGGGTTACAATGAGCAGTTCTTC.

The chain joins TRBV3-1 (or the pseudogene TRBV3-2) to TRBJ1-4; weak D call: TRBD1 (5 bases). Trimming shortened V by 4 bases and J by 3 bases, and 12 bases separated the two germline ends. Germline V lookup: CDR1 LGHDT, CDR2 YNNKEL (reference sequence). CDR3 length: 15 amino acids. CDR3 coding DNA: TGTGCCAGCAGCCGCAGGGAGGCGGCTAATGAAAAACTGTTTTTT. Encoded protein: CASSRREAANEKLFF.

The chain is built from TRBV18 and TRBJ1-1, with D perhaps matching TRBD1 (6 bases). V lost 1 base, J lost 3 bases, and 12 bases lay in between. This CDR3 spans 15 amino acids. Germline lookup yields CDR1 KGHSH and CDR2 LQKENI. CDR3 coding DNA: TGTGCCAGCTCACCACGAATACAGGGAGACACTGAAGCTTTCTTT. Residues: CASSPRIQGDTEAFF.

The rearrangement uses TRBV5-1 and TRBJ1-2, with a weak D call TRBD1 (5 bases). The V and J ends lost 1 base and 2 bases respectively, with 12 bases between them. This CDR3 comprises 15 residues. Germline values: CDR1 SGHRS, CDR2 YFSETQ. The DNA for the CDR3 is TGCGCCAGCAGCTTGTATGTGGGGGGGAACTATGGCTACACCTTC. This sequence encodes CASSLYVGGNYGYTF.

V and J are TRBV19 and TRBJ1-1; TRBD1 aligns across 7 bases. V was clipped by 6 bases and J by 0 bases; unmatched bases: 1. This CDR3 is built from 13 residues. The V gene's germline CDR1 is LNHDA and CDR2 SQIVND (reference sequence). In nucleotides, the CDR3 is TGTGCCAGTAGGACAGGGATGAACACTGAAGCTTTCTTT. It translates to CASRTGMNTEAFF.

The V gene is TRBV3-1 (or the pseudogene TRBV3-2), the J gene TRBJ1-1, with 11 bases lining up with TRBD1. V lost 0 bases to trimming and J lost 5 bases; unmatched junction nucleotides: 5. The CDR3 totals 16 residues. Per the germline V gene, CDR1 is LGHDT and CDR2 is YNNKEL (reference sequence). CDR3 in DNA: TGTGCCAGCAGCCAAGATAGGACAGGGGGCCCGACTGAAGCTTTCTTT. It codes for CASSQDRTGGPTEAFF.

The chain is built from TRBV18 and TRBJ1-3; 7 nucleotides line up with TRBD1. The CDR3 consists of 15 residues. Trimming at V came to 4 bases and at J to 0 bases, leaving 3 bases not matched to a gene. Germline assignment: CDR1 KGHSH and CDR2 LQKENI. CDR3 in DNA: TGTGCCAGCTCACGGGGACAGAGCTCTGGAAACACCATATATTTT. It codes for CASSRGQSSGNTIYF.

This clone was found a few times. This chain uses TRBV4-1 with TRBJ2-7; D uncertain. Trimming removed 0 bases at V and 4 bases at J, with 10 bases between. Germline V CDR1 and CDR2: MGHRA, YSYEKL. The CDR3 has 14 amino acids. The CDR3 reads CASSQDQAAYEQYF. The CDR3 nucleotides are TGCGCCAGCAGCCAAGATCAGGCAGCATACGAGCAGTACTTC.

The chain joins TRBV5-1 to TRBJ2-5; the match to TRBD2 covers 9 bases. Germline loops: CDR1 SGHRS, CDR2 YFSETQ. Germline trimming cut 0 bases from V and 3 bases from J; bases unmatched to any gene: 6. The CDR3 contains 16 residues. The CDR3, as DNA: TGCGCCAGCAGCTTGGCCCCGGCTAGCGGGAAAGAGACCCAGTACTTC. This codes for CASSLAPASGKETQYF.

This CDR3 reads CALRRTSTDTQYF. The CDR3 DNA sequence: TGTGCCCTTAGGAGAACTAGCACAGATACGCAGTATTTT. The V and J genes are TRBV6-5 and TRBJ2-3; no firm D call. The V end was cut by 11 bases, the J end by 0 bases, with 12 bases between. The CDR3 totals 13 residues. Germline loops: CDR1 MNHEY, CDR2 SVGAGI.

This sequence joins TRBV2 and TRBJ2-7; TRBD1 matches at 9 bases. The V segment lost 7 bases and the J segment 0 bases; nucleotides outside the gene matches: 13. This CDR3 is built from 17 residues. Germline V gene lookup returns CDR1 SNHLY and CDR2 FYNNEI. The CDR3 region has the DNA TGTGCCAGCACTTCAGCGGACAGGGGTCCTTTCTCCTACGAGCAGTACTTC. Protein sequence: CASTSADRGPFSYEQYF.

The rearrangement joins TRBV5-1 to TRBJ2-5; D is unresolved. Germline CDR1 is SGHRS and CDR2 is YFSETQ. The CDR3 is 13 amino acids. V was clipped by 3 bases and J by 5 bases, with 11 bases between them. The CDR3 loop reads CASSSLQEETQYF. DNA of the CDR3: TGCGCCAGCAGCTCCCTGCAAGAGGAGACCCAGTACTTC.

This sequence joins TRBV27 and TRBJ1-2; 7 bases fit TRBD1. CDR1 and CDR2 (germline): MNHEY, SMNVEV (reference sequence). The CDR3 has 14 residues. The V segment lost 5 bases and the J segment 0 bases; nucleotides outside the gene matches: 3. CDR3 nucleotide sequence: TGTGCCAGCAGTCCCAGGGGGGCTAACTATGGCTACACCTTC. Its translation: CASSPRGANYGYTF.

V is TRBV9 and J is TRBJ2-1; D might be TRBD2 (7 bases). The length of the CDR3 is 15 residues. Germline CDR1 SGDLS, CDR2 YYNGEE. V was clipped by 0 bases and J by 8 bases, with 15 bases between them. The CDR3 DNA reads TGTGCCAGCAGCGTAGAGGCAGGGAGGGGGGATGAGCAGTTCTTC. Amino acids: CASSVEAGRGDEQFF.

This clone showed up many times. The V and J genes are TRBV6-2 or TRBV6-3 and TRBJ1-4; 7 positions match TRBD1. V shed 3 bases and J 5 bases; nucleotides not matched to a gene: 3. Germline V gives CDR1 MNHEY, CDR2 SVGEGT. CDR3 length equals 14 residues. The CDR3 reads CASSYGTENEKLFF. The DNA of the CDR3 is TGTGCCAGCAGTTATGGGACAGAGAATGAAAAACTGTTTTTT.